One sample yielded the 15 T cell receptor beta chains listed below, sequenced in a study of beta chain features in type 1 diabetes. Isolated RNA was reverse transcribed in full, so expressed TCRB transcripts were sequenced. Here immunoSEQ multiplex PCR was the method, and the copy in TCRdb shows in-frame clones only, minus some. The data hold about 220,000 clones, with around 9.9% observed a single time. Sequencing was performed on central memory CD4+ T cells from blood. Every receptor here comes from a young man in good health.

The V call is TRBV6-5, the J call TRBJ2-1; 8 bases are a match to TRBD1. The CDR3 runs to 14 residues. CDR1 and CDR2 from the germline V gene are MNHEY and SVGAGI. V shed 5 bases and J 7 bases; nucleotides not matched to a gene: 7. This CDR3 is CASSQDRVWNEQFF. The CDR3 coding sequence is TGTGCCAGCAGTCAGGACAGGGTATGGAATGAGCAGTTCTTC.

This clone turned up a few times. The chain employs TRBV4-1 and TRBJ2-5; 7 bases align to TRBD1. The ends lost 0 bases at V and 5 bases at J; junction bases unmatched: 6. The CDR3 is made up of 15 amino acids. Germline V gene data show CDR1 as MGHRA and CDR2 as YSYEKL. The CDR3 DNA reads as TGCGCCAGCAGCCAAGATCTAGGGGGCCGGGAGACCCAGTACTTC. Amino acid sequence: CASSQDLGGRETQYF.

This clone was picked up many times. V usage is TRBV7-2 and J usage is TRBJ2-7; no clear D. CDR1 is SGHTA, CDR2 FQGNSA, per germline. Trimming stripped 5 bases from V and 3 bases from J, with 5 bases between. CDR3 size: 11 residues. CDR3 DNA sequence: TGTGCCAGCAGCGCCCGCTACGAGCAGTACTTC. Protein product: CASSARYEQYF.

This clone was seen a few times. The rearrangement uses TRBV5-6 and TRBJ1-1, with unresolved D. The V end was cut by 5 bases, the J end by 4 bases, with 12 bases between. The CDR3 covers 13 residues. The germline V gene has CDR1 SGHDT and CDR2 YYEEEE. CDR3 DNA sequence: TGTGCCAGCAGTTCTCCGTGGGGCACTGAAGCTTTCTTT. It encodes CASSSPWGTEAFF.

This clone was seen only a few times. The chain recombines TRBV29-1 with TRBJ2-1; 9 positions agree with TRBD1. This CDR3 has 16 amino acids. Germline V gene lookup returns CDR1 SQVTM and CDR2 ANQGSEA. Trimming removed 3 bases from V and 5 bases from J; junction bases left unmatched: 11. CDR3 amino acids: CSVDDSGQGWDNEQFF. The CDR3 DNA is TGCAGCGTTGATGATTCGGGACAGGGTTGGGACAATGAGCAGTTCTTC.

This clone was detected a few times. The chain recombines TRBV2 with TRBJ2-5; 9 bases match TRBD2. Germline lookup yields CDR1 SNHLY and CDR2 FYNNEI. The CDR3 runs to 14 residues. The ends lost 7 bases at V and 4 bases at J; junction bases unmatched: 7. The CDR3 loop reads CASTFSGSPETQYF. The CDR3 DNA sequence: TGTGCCAGCACCTTTAGCGGGAGCCCAGAGACCCAGTACTTC. Full variable domain (missing parts from reference TRBV2 and TRBJ2-5): EPEVTQTPSHQVTQMGQEVILRCVPISNHLYFYWYRQILGQKVEFLVSFYNNEISEKSEIFDDQFSVERPDGSNFTLKIRSTKLEDSAMYFCASTFSGSPETQYFGPGTRLLVL.

The chain couples TRBV10-3 to TRBJ2-7; D remains ambiguous. Germline CDR1 reads ENHRY; CDR2 reads SYGVKD. The CDR3 is 13 residues long. V was clipped by 2 bases and J by 0 bases, with 5 bases between them. CDR3 in amino acids: CAISERSSYEQYF. The CDR3 DNA sequence: TGTGCCATCAGTGAGCGGTCCTCCTACGAGCAGTACTTC.

This clone has a handful of counts. This chain joins TRBV19 and TRBJ1-2; maybe TRBD1 (6 bases). CDR1 LNHDA and CDR2 SQIVND come from the germline V gene (reference sequence). The CDR3 has 13 amino acids. Trimming pared 4 bases from V and 4 bases from J, leaving 10 bases between. The CDR3: CASSRTDSYGYTF. The CDR3 nucleotides are TGTGCCAGTAGTAGAACGGACAGCTATGGCTACACCTTC.

The chain carries TRBV7-3 and TRBJ2-7; TRBD2 aligns across 7 bases. Germline V gene sequence: CDR1 SGHTA, CDR2 FQGTGA. V was pared by 2 bases and J by 3 bases, with 1 base of the junction left unmatched. CDR3 length: 13 amino acids. The CDR3 DNA reads TGTGCCAGCAGCTTAGCGGGAGACTACGAGCAGTACTTC. Its protein product is CASSLAGDYEQYF. Full variable domain (missing parts from reference TRBV7-3 and TRBJ2-7): GAGVSQTPSNKVTEKGKYVELRCDPISGHTALYWYRQSLGQGPEFLIYFQGTGAADDSGLPNDRFFAVRPEGSVSTLKIQRTERGDSAVYLCASSLAGDYEQYFGPGTRLTVT.

This CDR3 reads CASSPTGGRVYETQYF. CDR3 coding DNA: TGTGCCAGCAGCCCAACTGGCGGGAGAGTTTATGAGACCCAGTACTTC. The genes are TRBV7-2 and TRBJ2-5; 7 nucleotides line up with TRBD2. Germline lookup yields CDR1 SGHTA and CDR2 FQGNSA. The V gene end was trimmed by 5 bases and the J gene end by 5 bases; junction bases not matched to a gene: 14. This CDR3 is built from 16 residues.

The genes are TRBV9 and TRBJ2-1; 7 bases fit TRBD1. The ends lost 1 base at V and 3 bases at J; junction bases unmatched: 7. The CDR3 extends over 16 amino acids. Germline V gives CDR1 SGDLS, CDR2 YYNGEE. The CDR3 protein is CASSVFAGGNYNEQFF. In DNA, the CDR3 is TGTGCCAGCAGCGTATTTGCAGGGGGAAACTACAATGAGCAGTTCTTC.

This clone has a count of ten or more. The CDR3 sequence is CASSQRGETSGIPAHNEQFF. The CDR3 DNA reads as TGCGCCAGCAGCCAGAGAGGGGAGACTAGCGGGATCCCCGCCCACAATGAGCAGTTCTTC. This chain links TRBV4-1 with TRBJ2-1; 11 nucleotides align to TRBD2. The CDR3 is 20 residues long. Per germline, CDR1 MGHRA and CDR2 YSYEKL. V shed 3 bases and J 5 bases; nucleotides not matched to a gene: 18.

As regards this clone: A far larger clone is one nucleotide away, so this likely arose from a read error. CDR3 protein: CAGSVERVGYNEQFF. CDR3 DNA sequence: TGTGCCGGGAGTGTTGAAAGGGTAGGCTACAATGAGCAGTTCTTC. The V gene is TRBV30, the J gene TRBJ2-1; TRBD2 might be the D (5 bases). Germline-derived CDR1 and CDR2 are GTSNPN and SVGIG (reference sequence). The CDR3 is 15 residues long.

This clone was counted only a few times. The V call is TRBV10-3, the J call TRBJ2-1; 12 nucleotides align to TRBD2. Germline CDR1 ENHRY, CDR2 SYGVKD. Trimming removed 6 bases from V and 6 bases from J; junction bases left unmatched: 3. The CDR3 contains 14 residues. CDR3: CAIRELAGGNEQFF. CDR3 DNA sequence: TGTGCCATCAGGGAACTAGCGGGAGGCAATGAGCAGTTCTTC.

This chain links TRBV7-9 with TRBJ2-1; possibly TRBD1 for D (6 bases). Germline values: CDR1 SEHNR, CDR2 FQNEAQ (reference sequence). The CDR3 contains 14 residues. The V gene lost 3 bases and the J gene lost 9 bases, with 15 bases spanning the gap. The DNA of the CDR3 is TGTGCCAGCAGCTTCGGGACACCCTGGGGTGAGCAGTTCTTC. Its protein product is CASSFGTPWGEQFF. Using reference TRBV7-9 and TRBJ2-1 for the parts outside the CDR3, the full variable domain is DTGVSQNPRHKITKRGQNVTFRCDPISEHNRLYWYRQTLGQGPEFLTYFQNEAQLEKSRLLSDRFSAERPKGSFSTLEIQRTEQGDSAMYLCASSFGTPWGEQFFGPGTRLTVL.